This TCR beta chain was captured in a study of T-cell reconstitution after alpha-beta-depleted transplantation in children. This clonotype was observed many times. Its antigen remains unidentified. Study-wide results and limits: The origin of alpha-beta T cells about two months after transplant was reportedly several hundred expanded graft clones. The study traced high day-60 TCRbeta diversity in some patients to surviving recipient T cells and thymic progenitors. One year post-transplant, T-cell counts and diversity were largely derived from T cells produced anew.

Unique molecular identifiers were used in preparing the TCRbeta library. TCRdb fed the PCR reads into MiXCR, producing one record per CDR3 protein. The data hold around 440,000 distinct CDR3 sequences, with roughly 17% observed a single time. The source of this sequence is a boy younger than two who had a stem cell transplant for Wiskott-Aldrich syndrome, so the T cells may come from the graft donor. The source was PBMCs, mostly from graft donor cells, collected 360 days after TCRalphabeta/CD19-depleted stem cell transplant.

The CDR3 coding sequence is TGCAGTGCTAAAGGGGCCCTCTACGAGCAGTACTTC. Protein sequence: CSAKGALYEQYF. The gene calls are TRBV20-1 and TRBJ2-7; D perhaps matches TRBD1 (5 bases). The germline gives CDR1 DFQATT, CDR2 SNEGSKA (reference sequence). There are 12 residues in the CDR3. V gave up 4 bases and J gave up 3 bases, with 10 bases separating them.